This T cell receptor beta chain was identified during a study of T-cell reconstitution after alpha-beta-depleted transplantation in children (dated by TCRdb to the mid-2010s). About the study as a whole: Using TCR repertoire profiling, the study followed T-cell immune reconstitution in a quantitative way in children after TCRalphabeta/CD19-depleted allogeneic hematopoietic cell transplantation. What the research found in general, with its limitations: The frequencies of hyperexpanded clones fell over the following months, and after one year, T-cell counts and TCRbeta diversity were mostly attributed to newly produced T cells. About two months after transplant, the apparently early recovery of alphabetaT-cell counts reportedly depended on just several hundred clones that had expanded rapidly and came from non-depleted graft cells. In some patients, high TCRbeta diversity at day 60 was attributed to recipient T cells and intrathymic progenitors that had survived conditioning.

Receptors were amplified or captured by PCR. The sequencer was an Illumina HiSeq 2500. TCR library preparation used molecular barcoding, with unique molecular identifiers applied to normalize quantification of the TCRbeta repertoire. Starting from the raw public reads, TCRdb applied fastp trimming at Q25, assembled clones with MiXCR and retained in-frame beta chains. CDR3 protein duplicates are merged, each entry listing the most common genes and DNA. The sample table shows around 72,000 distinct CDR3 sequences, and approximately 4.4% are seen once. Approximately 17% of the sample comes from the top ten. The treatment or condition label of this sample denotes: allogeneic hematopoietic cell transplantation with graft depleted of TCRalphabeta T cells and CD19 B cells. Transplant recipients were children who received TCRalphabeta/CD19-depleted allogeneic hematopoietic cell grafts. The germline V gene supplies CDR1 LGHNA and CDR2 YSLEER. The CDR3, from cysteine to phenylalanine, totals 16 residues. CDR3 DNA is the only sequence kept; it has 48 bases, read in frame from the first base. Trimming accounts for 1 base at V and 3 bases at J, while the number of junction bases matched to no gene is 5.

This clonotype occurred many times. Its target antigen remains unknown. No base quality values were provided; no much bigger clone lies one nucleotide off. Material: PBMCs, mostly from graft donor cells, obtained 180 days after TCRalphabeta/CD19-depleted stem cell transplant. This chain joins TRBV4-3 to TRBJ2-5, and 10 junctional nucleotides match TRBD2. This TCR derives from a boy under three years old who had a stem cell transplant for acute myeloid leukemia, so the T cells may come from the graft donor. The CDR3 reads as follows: CASSQASGLAKETQYF. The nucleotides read TGCGCCAGCAGCCAAGCTTCGGGACTAGCGAAAGAGACCCAGTACTTC.